The 17 T cell receptor beta chains listed next were all sequenced from one sample in a study of neurological immune-mediated disorders. TCRdb redid the calling of the 5' RACE reads with MiXCR, one entry per CDR3 protein. Of about 59,000 distinct CDR3 sequences listed, roughly 13% are singletons. The sequenced sample consisted of PBMCs. Receptors were obtained from a woman aged 55-70 years with HTLV-1-associated myelopathy (HAM/TSP).

In this sample, this clonotype turned up many times. This chain links TRBV27 with TRBJ2-7; the D gene could be TRBD1 or TRBD2 (5 bases each). CDR1 and CDR2 (germline): MNHEY, SMNVEV (reference sequence). This CDR3 is 15 amino acids long. Trimming took off 7 bases at V and 3 bases at J, with 19 bases between the two ends. CDR3 residues: CASTMPRGANYEQYF. As DNA, the CDR3 is TGTGCCAGCACCATGCCCCGGGGCGCAAACTACGAGCAGTACTTC.

The V gene is TRBV28, the J gene TRBJ2-2, with TRBD1 identical over 9 bases. CDR3 length: 15 residues. The germline CDR1 and CDR2 sequences are MDHEN and SYDVKM. The junction had 7 bases not matched to a gene; V was cut back by 5 bases and J by 6 bases. The CDR3: CASSPSGTGSGELFF. The CDR3 coding sequence is TGTGCCAGCAGTCCCTCCGGGACAGGGTCCGGGGAGCTGTTTTTT.

The CDR3 is CASSGDLYQETQYF. The CDR3 DNA reads TGTGCCAGCTCGGGAGACTTGTACCAAGAGACCCAGTACTTC. V and J are TRBV18 and TRBJ2-5; possible D gene TRBD2, 5 bases. The length of the CDR3 is 14 residues. The germline V gene encodes CDR1 KGHSH and CDR2 LQKENI. Trimming left V 6 bases short and J 0 bases short, with 11 bases between.

This clonotype was seen more than once but under ten times. A read error is possible here, since a much larger clone lies one base away. The chain links TRBV5-1 to TRBJ2-2, with TRBD2 matching 13 bases. In germline, CDR1 is SGHRS, CDR2 YFSETQ. This CDR3 comprises 15 residues. In nucleotides, the CDR3 is TGCACCAGCCGGTGGACTAGCGGGAGTACCGGGGAGCTGTTTTTT. The encoded protein is CTSRWTSGSTGELFF.

The sample holds many counts of this clonotype. This sequence joins TRBV20-1 and TRBJ2-1; the D gene is possibly TRBD2 (6 bases). The V end was cut by 3 bases, the J end by 7 bases, with 10 bases between. CDR3 length: 12 amino acids. The germline V gene has CDR1 DFQATT and CDR2 SNEGSKA (reference sequence). In DNA form, the CDR3 reads TGCAGTGCTAGGGACTACAGGAATGAGCAGTTCTTC. Translating gives CSARDYRNEQFF.

This clonotype was counted a few times. The chain recombines TRBV5-1 with TRBJ2-6, with 10 nucleotides matching TRBD2. There are 21 residues in the CDR3. Losses at the gene ends were 4 bases for V and 1 base for J; bases not matched to a gene: 17. Germline CDR1 SGHRS, CDR2 YFSETQ. Here the CDR3 reads CASSHNRLAGATMSGANVLTF. In DNA, the CDR3 is TGCGCCAGCAGCCACAATAGGCTAGCGGGAGCCACCATGTCTGGGGCCAACGTCCTGACTTTC. The whole variable domain, filled in from reference TRBV5-1 and TRBJ2-6, reads KAGVTQTPRYLIKTRGQQVTLSCSPISGHRSVSWYQQTPGQGLQFLFEYFSETQRNKGNFPGRFSGRQFSNSRSEMNVSTLELGDSALYLCASSHNRLAGATMSGANVLTFGAGSRLTVL.

This clonotype occurred many times. V usage is TRBV20-1 and J usage is TRBJ1-4; no definite D call. The CDR3 covers 14 residues. V lost 3 bases and J lost 1, with 9 bases in between. The germline V gene has CDR1 DFQATT and CDR2 SNEGSKA (reference sequence). The CDR3 nucleotides read TGCAGTGCTAGTTCGGGGAAAACTAATGAAAAACTGTTTTTT. This encodes CSASSGKTNEKLFF.

In this sample, this clonotype turned up many times. The chain has TRBV6-4 and TRBJ2-3, with D possibly TRBD2 on 5 matching bases. This CDR3 is 15 amino acids long. Trimming pared 2 bases from V and 11 bases from J, leaving 20 bases between. The germline gives CDR1 MRHNA, CDR2 SNTAGT. The CDR3 DNA sequence: TGTGCCAGCAGTGACAGTCAGGCGGAGCCGGGGAGGCAGTATTTT. It is translated as CASSDSQAEPGRQYF.

This clonotype was counted many times. The chain uses TRBV7-8 and TRBJ2-5, with 9 bases that match TRBD2. This CDR3 has 17 residues. The V segment lost 2 bases and the J segment 4 bases; nucleotides outside the gene matches: 11. CDR1 SGHVS and CDR2 FQNEAQ come from the germline V gene. The CDR3 sequence is CASSLTSGLRDLETQYF. The CDR3 DNA reads as TGTGCCAGCAGCTTAACTAGCGGGCTTAGGGATTTAGAGACCCAGTACTTC.

Many counts were recorded for this clonotype. This chain uses TRBV12-3 or TRBV12-4 with TRBJ1-2, with D uncertain. V lost 2 bases and J 4 bases, leaving 8 bases between the germline ends. This CDR3 spans 13 amino acids. The CDR3 protein is CASSLRTGYGYTF. CDR3 nucleotides: TGTGCCAGCAGTTTAAGAACCGGCTATGGCTACACCTTC.

This clonotype was detected ten times or more. The chain employs TRBV12-3 or TRBV12-4 and TRBJ2-2; tentative D call: TRBD1 (6 bases). CDR3 length equals 13 residues. Trimming stripped 5 bases from V and 5 bases from J, with 9 bases between. The DNA for the CDR3 is TGTGCCAGCAGTCTGACAGGAACCGGGGAGCTGTTTTTT. This gives the protein CASSLTGTGELFF.

The table lists this clonotype with many counts. J is TRBJ2-7 and V is TRBV27, with a weak D call TRBD1 (6 bases). This CDR3 has 12 residues. Trimming left V 6 bases short and J 0 bases short, with 6 bases between. Germline CDR1 reads MNHEY; CDR2 reads SMNVEV (reference sequence). CDR3 sequence reads: CASRDSSYEQYF. In DNA form, the CDR3 reads TGTGCCAGCAGGGACAGCTCCTACGAGCAGTACTTC.

Ten or more counts support this clonotype. The chain carries TRBV12-3 or TRBV12-4 and TRBJ2-7; a weak D match, TRBD1 (6 bases). This CDR3 is 12 amino acids long. Trimming cost V 5 bases and J 4 bases, with 9 bases left between them. The chain's CDR3 is CASSQGLYEQYF. The CDR3 DNA is TGTGCCAGCAGTCAGGGGTTGTACGAGCAGTACTTC.

There are many counts of this clonotype. This chain joins TRBV29-1 and TRBJ2-2; 7 bases are shared with TRBD1. The CDR3 spans 14 residues. CDR1 is SQVTM and CDR2 is ANQGSEA in the germline V gene. V was pared by 8 bases and J by 5 bases, with 11 bases of the junction left unmatched. The CDR3 protein is CSIRQGGKTGELFF. The DNA for the CDR3 is TGCAGCATTAGACAGGGCGGAAAAACCGGGGAGCTGTTTTTT.

This clonotype occurred many times. The chain recombines TRBV7-2 with TRBJ2-7; the D gene is possibly TRBD1 (6 bases). The CDR3 contains 14 residues. From germline, CDR1 is SGHTA and CDR2 FQGNSA. Trimming took off 5 bases at V and 6 bases at J, with 17 bases between the two ends. CDR3 region: CASSHLEGVGEQYF. CDR3 in DNA: TGTGCCAGCAGCCACCTTGAGGGGGTGGGCGAGCAGTACTTC.

In its sample, this clonotype was seen many times. CDR3 coding DNA: TGTGCCAGCTCACCGGACGGACTCGCGCAGTATTTT. Protein product: CASSPDGLAQYF. V and J are TRBV18 and TRBJ2-3; TRBD2 is a possible D gene (5 bases). CDR3 length equals 12 residues. Germline CDR1 KGHSH, CDR2 LQKENI. With 3 bases removed from V and 10 bases from J, the gap between germline ends came to 11 bases.

This chain connects TRBV18 to TRBJ1-4; a possible D gene is TRBD1 (5 bases). This CDR3 contains 15 residues. The V gene lost 3 bases and the J gene lost 10 bases, with 18 bases spanning the gap. Per germline, CDR1 KGHSH and CDR2 LQKENI. The CDR3: CASSPRDGALRKLFF. DNA of the CDR3: TGTGCCAGCTCACCCCGGGACGGAGCTTTAAGAAAACTGTTTTTT.